This paragraph covers one TCR beta chain sequence. The antigen remains undetermined. TCR beta sequencing covered blood CD8+ and CD4+ T cells. This CDR3 comprises 14 residues. Per the germline V gene, CDR1 is SEHNR and CDR2 is FQNEAQ (reference sequence). Trimming stripped 5 bases from V and 5 bases from J, with 16 bases between. When the RNA was reverse transcribed, random hexamers were used with an input of roughly 0.45 to 1 ug. With immunoSEQ multiplex PCR, TCR beta CDR3 was amplified across 54 Vbeta and 13 Jbeta. TCRdb re-called the immunoSEQ multiplex PCR reads through MiXCR, storing one row per CDR3 protein. The sample records 180,000 or so distinct CDR3 sequences, over 90% being singletons. These data come from a study of CD8 T cells in Susac syndrome. The study, taken as a whole, reports: Regarding the TCR sequencing and HLA analysis, the study admitted that a relatively small number of individuals were involved.

The chain recombines TRBV7-9 with TRBJ2-7, with D uncertain. The clonotype originates from a human donor with multiple sclerosis. The specimen was CD4+ T cells from PBMCs. The CDR3: CASSRRTGRDEQYF. CDR3 nucleotide sequence: TGTGCCAGCAGCCGACGGACCGGACGCGACGAGCAGTACTTC. Filled out from reference TRBV7-9 and TRBJ2-7, the complete variable domain reads DTGVSQNPRHKITKRGQNVTFRCDPISEHNRLYWYRQTLGQGPEFLTYFQNEAQLEKSRLLSDRFSAERPKGSFSTLEIQRTEQGDSAMYLCASSRRTGRDEQYFGPGTRLTVT.